Presented here are 13 T cell receptor beta chains from one specimen sequenced in a study of cytomegalovirus exposure and HLA in healthy donors. This PCR relied on a set of 60 Vbeta primers and 13 Jbeta primers. TCRdb keeps only in-frame clones here, not all; method: immunoSEQ multiplex PCR. The table lists fewer than 350,000 clones, around 90% of them singletons. Sequencing was done on a sample of PBMCs. Source of these receptors: a woman younger than 35 in good health and CMV-seronegative.

This rearrangement joins TRBV11-1 to TRBJ2-7; 7 bases map to TRBD1. Trimming removed 5 bases from V and 4 bases from J; junction bases left unmatched: 5. This CDR3 is 13 amino acids long. Germline V lookup: CDR1 SGHAT, CDR2 FQDESV (reference sequence). CDR3 residues: CASSPGQFYEQYF. The DNA for the CDR3 is TGTGCCAGCAGCCCGGGACAGTTTTACGAGCAGTACTTC.

The rearrangement links TRBV4-1 to TRBJ1-2; 8 bases line up with TRBD1. The CDR3 extends over 14 amino acids. In germline, CDR1 is MGHRA, CDR2 YSYEKL. J gave up 7 bases and V 1 base, and 5 bases lay outside the gene matches. The CDR3 nucleotides are TGCGCCAGCAGCCAAGCCCAGGGGGCTGGTGGCTACACCTTC. Translating gives CASSQAQGAGGYTF.

This chain joins TRBV13 and TRBJ2-4; 9 bases agree with TRBD1. After removal of 5 bases from V and 6 bases from J, the junction contained 8 bases not matched to a gene. CDR1 and CDR2 (germline): PRHDT, FYEKMQ (reference sequence). The CDR3 is made up of 15 amino acids. The DNA of the CDR3 is TGTGCCAGCAGCCACTCCGGACAGGGGAGAAACATTCAGTACTTC. Translating it yields CASSHSGQGRNIQYF.

V and J are TRBV6-1 and TRBJ2-5; TRBD2 matches at 9 bases. The junction had 4 bases not matched to a gene; V was cut back by 7 bases and J by 1 base. Germline V CDR1 and CDR2: MNHNS, SASEGT. The CDR3 runs 14 residues. The CDR3 loop is CASNLGLAQETQYF. DNA of the CDR3: TGTGCCAGCAACCTGGGACTAGCCCAAGAGACCCAGTACTTC.

V is TRBV27 and J is TRBJ2-3, with 9 bases that match TRBD2. CDR1 MNHEY and CDR2 SMNVEV come from the germline V gene (reference sequence). The CDR3 is made up of 18 amino acids. V lost 5 bases and J lost 2; bases outside the gene matches: 14. Written as DNA, the CDR3 is TGTGCCAGCAGTCACAACTTAGGACTAGCGACCTTCACAGATACGCAGTATTTT. This codes for CASSHNLGLATFTDTQYF.

The chain recombines TRBV30 with TRBJ1-2, with 11 bases matching TRBD1. The junction had 14 bases not matched to a gene; V was cut back by 5 bases and J by 0 bases. This CDR3 is 18 amino acids long. Looked up from germline, CDR1 is GTSNPN and CDR2 is SVGIG (reference sequence). CDR3 bases: TGTGCCTGGGGTGGAGGTTGGGACAGGGGGGTTACTAACTATGGCTACACCTTC. Amino acids: CAWGGGWDRGVTNYGYTF.

A note on this clone: At the DNA level, this CDR3 is encoded by other sequences in the same sample as well. The chain joins TRBV5-1 to TRBJ1-1; no clear D. Germline CDR1 and CDR2: SGHRS and YFSETQ. V lost 4 bases to trimming and J lost 2 bases, with 9 bases between them. The CDR3 loop spans 13 amino acids. CDR3 amino acids: CASSPNRNTEAFF. CDR3 nucleotides: TGCGCCAGCAGCCCCAACAGAAACACTGAAGCTTTCTTT.

This chain links TRBV2 with TRBJ2-1; the D gene is possibly TRBD2 (6 bases). Germline assignment: CDR1 SNHLY and CDR2 FYNNEI. Trimming pared 7 bases from V and 0 bases from J, leaving 13 bases between. This CDR3 contains 15 residues. CDR3 in amino acids: CASIRETNSYNEQFF. The CDR3 DNA follows: TGTGCCAGCATTCGGGAGACCAACTCCTACAATGAGCAGTTCTTC.

The chain has TRBV6-5 and TRBJ1-2; D uncertain. Germline V CDR1 and CDR2: MNHEY, SVGAGI. This CDR3 has 15 amino acids. V lost 2 bases and J 2 bases, leaving 12 bases between the germline ends. The CDR3 DNA sequence: TGTGCCAGCAGTTACCGAACCTCGGGAAACTATGGCTACACCTTC. It translates to CASSYRTSGNYGYTF.

This chain links TRBV5-1 with TRBJ2-7; D not certain. The germline CDR1 and CDR2 sequences are SGHRS and YFSETQ. The CDR3 runs to 12 residues. Trimming removed 0 bases from V and 2 bases from J, with 3 bases in between. The CDR3 DNA is TGCGCCAGCAGCTTGGATACCTACGAGCAGTACTTC. This sequence encodes CASSLDTYEQYF. Supplemented by reference TRBV5-1 and TRBJ2-7, the full variable domain reads KAGVTQTPRYLIKTRGQQVTLSCSPISGHRSVSWYQQTPGQGLQFLFEYFSETQRNKGNFPGRFSGRQFSNSRSEMNVSTLELGDSALYLCASSLDTYEQYFGPGTRLTVT.

V is TRBV6-1 and J is TRBJ1-2, with 7 bases lining up with TRBD1. Trimming took 7 bases from V and 4 from J; bases not matched to a gene: 9. CDR3 length equals 14 residues. Germline V gene lookup returns CDR1 MNHNS and CDR2 SASEGT. This CDR3 reads CASMTGPGSYGYTF. The CDR3 nucleotides are TGTGCCAGCATGACAGGGCCGGGAAGCTATGGCTACACCTTC.

The CDR3 nucleotides are TGTGCCAGCAGCGAGGCAGGGCATAGCAATCAGCCCCAGCATTTT. Its translation: CASSEAGHSNQPQHF. V usage is TRBV9 and J usage is TRBJ1-5; D perhaps matches TRBD1 (5 bases). Germline V gene lookup returns CDR1 SGDLS and CDR2 YYNGEE. The CDR3 has 15 amino acids. Between the trimmed V and J ends, which lost 3 bases and 0 bases, there was a span of 10 bases.

The CDR3 is CASNYRCYGYTF. Here the CDR3 DNA reads TGCGCCAGCAATTATCGGTGCTATGGCTACACCTTC. The V and J genes are TRBV10-1 and TRBJ1-2; D is uncertain. V lost 7 bases and J 4 bases, leaving 10 bases between the germline ends. The CDR3 spans 12 residues. The germline V gene encodes CDR1 WNHNN and CDR2 SYGVQD (reference sequence).